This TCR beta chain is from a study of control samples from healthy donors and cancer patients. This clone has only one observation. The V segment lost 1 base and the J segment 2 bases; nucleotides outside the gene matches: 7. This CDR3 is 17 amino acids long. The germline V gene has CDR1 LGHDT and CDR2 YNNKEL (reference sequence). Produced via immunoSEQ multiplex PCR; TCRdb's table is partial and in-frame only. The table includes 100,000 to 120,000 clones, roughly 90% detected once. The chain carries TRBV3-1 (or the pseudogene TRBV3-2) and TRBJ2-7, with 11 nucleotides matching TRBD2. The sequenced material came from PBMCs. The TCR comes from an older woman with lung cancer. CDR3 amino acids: CASSQAPLAGAPYEQYF. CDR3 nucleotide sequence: TGTGCCAGCAGCCAAGCCCCACTAGCGGGAGCGCCCTACGAGCAGTACTTC.